A selection of T cell receptor beta chains follows, all from one sample in a study of T cell clones after liver transplantation. Only in-frame clones appear in the TCRdb table, and some are missing; sequencing was by immunoSEQ multiplex PCR. The data hold over 50,000 clones, with 84% observed a single time. The sample consisted of CD4+ T cells from blood, taken before liver transplant. Every receptor here comes from a human donor who received a liver transplant. Both conserved end residues are part of each CDR3. Fields, in order: clone size, J gene, V gene, D gene, CDR3 DNA, CDR3 protein. D genes are given only for firm matches. Not every row has a clone size; where given, it reads once, few, many or a size class.

NA,TRBJ2-3,TRBV4-3,NA,TGCGCCAGCAGCCACCAGACAGGACGTTCAGATACGCAGTATTTT,CASSHQTGRSDTQYF
NA,TRBJ2-7,TRBV7-9,NA,TGTGCCAGCAGTTTCAGTTACGAGCAGTACTTC,CASSFSYEQYF
NA,TRBJ2-7,TRBV9,NA,TGTGCCAGCAGCGTAGCGGCGGGGGCGGTCCACGAGCAGTACTTC,CASSVAAGAVHEQYF
NA,TRBJ2-4,TRBV7-2,NA,TGTGCCAGCAGCCGGGATCCCATTCAGTACTTC,CASSRDPIQYF
NA,TRBJ1-1,TRBV7-2,NA,TGTGCCAGCAGCTTAGCCATGGGGGGCGGTGAAGCTTTCTTT,CASSLAMGGGEAFF
NA,TRBJ1-5,TRBV16,NA,TGTGCCAGCAGCCAAGTAGGGGGGAATCAGCCCCAGCATTTT,CASSQVGGNQPQHF
NA,TRBJ2-4,TRBV11-2,NA,TGTGCCAGCAGCTCCCAGGGGAACATTCAGTACTTC,CASSSQGNIQYF
NA,TRBJ2-7,TRBV6-1,TRBD1,TGTGCCAGCAGGTACGGGACAGCCCGCTACGAGCAGTACTTC,CASRYGTARYEQYF
few,TRBJ2-2,TRBV7-7,NA,TGTGCCAGCAGCTCCGGGACACTCACCGGGGAGCTGTTTTTT,CASSSGTLTGELFF
NA,TRBJ2-1,TRBV5-4,NA,TGTGCCAGCAGCTACTACAATGAGCAGTTCTTC,CASSYYNEQFF